Listed here is a single T cell receptor beta chain. These data come from a study of regulatory T cells in long-lasting Graves disease. About the research overall: Newly diagnosed Graves' patients took antithyroid drugs under 3 months.

Sample time point: newly diagnosed GD, antithyroid drugs for less than 3 months. Making the TCR library involved RNA that had been extracted from PBMCs. The V gene lost 1 base and the J gene lost 2 bases, with 13 bases spanning the gap. The germline CDR1 and CDR2 sequences are SGHRS and YFSETQ. This CDR3 is built from 15 residues. Arm-PCR of CDR3 regions and iRepertoire HTBI primers were the basis on which TCR beta libraries were built. TCRdb re-called the multiplex PCR reads through MiXCR, storing one row per CDR3 protein. Of 400,000 to 500,000 distinct CDR3 sequences in the sample, around 15% are singletons; the top ten hold roughly 15%. This sample also appeared in a second study, on T cells in Graves' hyperthyroidism and ophthalmopathy.

The sample here was peripheral blood mononuclear cells (PBMCs), taken at new diagnosis, from a patient treated with antithyroid drugs. The clonotype originates from a woman in her forties or fifties with Graves disease. The V gene is TRBV5-1, the J gene TRBJ2-7; D not resolved. CDR3 bases: TGCGCCAGCAGCTTGCTTTCTGCGGCAACCTACGAGCAGTACTTC. Its protein product is CASSLLSAATYEQYF.